This entry describes one T cell receptor (beta chain). Its specificity is unknown. The data were produced by immunoSEQ multiplex PCR, yet TCRdb's version contains in-frame clones alone and is incomplete. The sample has under 150,000 clones, roughly 95% seen once. The entry originates in a study of graft-versus-host responses after intestinal transplantation. The clonotype was recovered from a human donor who received an intestinal transplant. Material: unstimulated CD8+ T cells sorted from spleen or lymph node cells, obtained before intestinal transplant.

The CDR3 DNA follows: TGTGCCAGCAGTCCAAGGAGTCGGCAGCCCCAGCATTTT. Its translation is CASSPRSRQPQHF. The V gene is TRBV27, the J gene TRBJ1-5; D gene uncertain. The CDR3 consists of 13 residues. The germline V gene has CDR1 MNHEY and CDR2 SMNVEV (reference sequence). V was cut by 5 bases and J by 7 bases, with 12 bases left in between.